This paragraph reports one T cell receptor (beta chain). Its antigen remains unidentified. No per-base quality is available; no much larger clone lies one base away. This sample is drawn from a study of blood T cell repertoires in COVID-19 (dated by TCRdb to 2020 to 2021). In terms of the full investigation: Samples from collaborators originated in the United States, Italy and Spain and spanned both the acute and convalescent phases of COVID-19. The prospective study material was composed of cDNA or gDNA derived from T cells, B-cell-depleted T cells, or PBMCs. Subjects who had been exposed to COVID-19, were actively infected with it, or had recovered from it provided the deeply sampled blood TCRbeta repertoires that made up the dataset. The repertoires were released in a freely available public database meant as a resource for research on the immune response to SARS-CoV-2. Samples came from the ongoing ImmuneRACE study (first 160 participants) plus 1,254 subjects from 6 global collaborators. A de-identified subject ID, COVID-19 status, age in years and sex were almost always included in the sample metadata. Where HLA class I and class II types were available, the types were taken from metadata supplied by the sample provider, not from assay-based typing. Findings and caveats that apply to the study as a whole: How much clinical and demographic metadata was included differed by source and by participant, and the metadata was provided uncurated.

The CDR1 and CDR2 encoded by the germline V gene (reference sequence) are LGHDT and YNNKEL. Ends trimmed: V by 3 bases, J by 3 bases; bases unmatched to a gene: 3. From the cysteine through the phenylalanine, the CDR3 covers 14 amino acids. Only the CDR3 DNA stays, 42 bases, in frame from base 1. The immunoSEQ Assay, a bias-controlled multiplex PCR, was used to amplify TCRbeta CDR3 regions from genomic DNA. Per the authors' processing: Within the assay, amplification of reference gene primers was used to estimate how many nucleated cells each sample contained. Sequence reads were collapsed and filtered to measure the absolute abundance of every unique TCRbeta CDR3 rearrangement. For each sample, productive Simpson clonality was calculated as the square root of Simpson's diversity index over productive rearrangements. This is the immuneACCESS table as TCRdb keeps it, with only in-frame sequences that have V and J called. A part of the clones is gone; compared with another copy, unresolved V genes explain less than half, and the rest is unexplained. V, J and clone size are taken as reported in that table, and D and trimming were inferred from the DNA itself. Within this sample are about 200,000 clones, with around nine tenths of them counted one time only. The ten largest clones take up about 2.9% of the sample.

Whole blood was collected in K2EDTA tubes by collaborating institutions according to the institutions' own protocols. For TCRbeta analysis, collaborator samples were shipped as frozen whole blood, as isolated PBMCs, or as DNA extracted from either sample type. The V gene is TRBV3-1 (or the pseudogene TRBV3-2) and the J gene is TRBJ2-7; the junction holds 9 bases that match TRBD1. The sequenced material came from peripheral blood. This clonotype was obtained from a man between 60 and 70 years old with acute or convalescent COVID-19. The sequenced DNA: TGTGCCAGCAGCCACCGGGACAGGGACTACGAGCAGTACTTC. Its translation reads: CASSHRDRDYEQYF.